The rows below give T cell receptor beta chains drawn from one sample of a study of blood T cell repertoires in COVID-19. Profiling relied on immunoSEQ multiplex PCR, and the TCRdb table lists in-frame clones only, not all of them. In the table there are just over 75,000 clones, around 80% of which are singletons. Source material: peripheral blood. These receptors all stem from a man aged 55 to 69 with active or convalescent COVID-19. Both conserved end residues are part of each CDR3. A D gene is named only where the DNA matches it firmly. Rows may omit the clone size; those that give it use once, few, many or a size class.

v_gene	j_gene	abundance	d_gene	CDR3nt	CDR3aa
TRBV5-1	TRBJ2-3	.	TRBD2	TGCGCCAGCAGCTCTAGCGGGACCTTCACAGATACGCAGTATTTT	CASSSSGTFTDTQYF
TRBV30	TRBJ1-2	.	.	TGTGCCTGGAGTGCCCAGCGGGATCACCATTCCTATGGCTACACCTTC	CAWSAQRDHHSYGYTF
TRBV5-8	TRBJ2-3	.	.	TGTGCCAGCACCCCGGGACTTAACACAGATACGCAGTATTTT	CASTPGLNTDTQYF
TRBV2	TRBJ2-7	once	TRBD2	TGTGCCAGCAACCCCGTTAGCGGGGGGGAGGGCGAGCAGTACTTC	CASNPVSGGEGEQYF
TRBV19	TRBJ2-1	.	.	TGTGCCAGTAAGCAGGGGTCAGCCTCCTACAATGAGCAGTTCTTC	CASKQGSASYNEQFF
TRBV4-3	TRBJ1-1	once	TRBD1	TGCGCCAGCAGCCAAGCCACCGACAGGGGAGCTGAAGCTTTCTTT	CASSQATDRGAEAFF
TRBV6-6	TRBJ2-1	.	TRBD1	TGTGCCAGCAGCCAGCACAGGGGATCCTACAATGAGCAGTTCTTC	CASSQHRGSYNEQFF
TRBV24-1	TRBJ1-4	.	TRBD1	TGTGCCACACCCCCGGGACAGGGGAATGAAAAACTGTTTTTT	CATPPGQGNEKLFF
TRBV12-5	TRBJ2-3	.	.	TGTGCTAGTGTCCGCACGTCTACGACAGATACGCAGTATTTT	CASVRTSTTDTQYF
TRBV6-5	TRBJ2-7	.	TRBD2	TGTGCCAGCGTTGGTAGCGGGGGCTTGGGGAAGCAGTACTTC	CASVGSGGLGKQYF
TRBV15	TRBJ2-7	.	.	TGTGCCACCAGCAGAGAACGGCACTCCGGGGCCTACGAGCAGTACTTC	CATSRERHSGAYEQYF
TRBV9	TRBJ2-1	.	TRBD2	TGTGCCAGCAGCCCCGGGACTATGGAGCAGTTCTTC	CASSPGTMEQFF
TRBV9	TRBJ2-3	.	TRBD2	TGTGCCAGCAGCCAAACCCCTAGCGGGGGACTAGATACGCAGTATTTT	CASSQTPSGGLDTQYF
TRBV29-1	TRBJ1-1	.	.	TGCAGCGTCCAAACAAGGCAGGACACTGAAGCTTTCTTT	CSVQTRQDTEAFF
TRBV11-2	TRBJ2-3	.	TRBD2	TGTGCCAGCAGCCCACGGACTAGCGGGCGGCGCACAGATACGCAGTATTTT	CASSPRTSGRRTDTQYF
TRBV7-2	TRBJ1-1	.	TRBD1	TGTGCCAGCAGCTTAATGACAGGGGGGAACACTGAAGCTTTCTTT	CASSLMTGGNTEAFF
TRBV25-1	TRBJ1-6	.	.	TGTGCCAGCAGTGGGACAGTATGGGCTTCACCCCTCCACTTT	CASSGTVWASPLHF
TRBV18	TRBJ2-6	.	.	TGTGCCAGCTCACTCCCGACAGCCTCTGGGGCCAACGTCCTGACTTTC	CASSLPTASGANVLTF
TRBV7-6	TRBJ1-1	.	.	TGTGCCAGCAGCTTACGGCCCGTTAATGGGGGGGAAGCTTTCTTT	CASSLRPVNGGEAFF
TRBV5-3	TRBJ1-2	few	.	TGTGCCAGAGAGGGCCGTAACTATGGCTACACCTTC	CAREGRNYGYTF
TRBV2	TRBJ1-6	few	.	TGTGCCAGCAGGCCCGATGGGGGGGTAAATTCACCCCTCCACTTT	CASRPDGGVNSPLHF
TRBV29-1	TRBJ1-2	.	TRBD1	TGCAGCGCCCCGACAGGGTTCTATGGCTACACCTTC	CSAPTGFYGYTF
TRBV6-5	TRBJ2-3	.	.	TGTGCCAGCAGTTACTCGAGACACCCAAGCACAGATACGCAGTATTTT	CASSYSRHPSTDTQYF
TRBV12-5	TRBJ2-5	.	.	TGTGCTAGTGGTTTGGGGGCCGGGGGTTTACTAGAGACCCAGTACTTC	CASGLGAGGLLETQYF
TRBV19	TRBJ1-3	.	.	TGTGCCAGTAGTACAATGAGACAGCTCTCTGGAAACACCATATATTTT	CASSTMRQLSGNTIYF
TRBV10-1	TRBJ1-4	.	.	TGCGCCAGCAGTGAGAGGAGCACGGATGCAACTAATGAAAAACTGTTTTTT	CASSERSTDATNEKLFF
TRBV6-6	TRBJ2-1	.	.	TGTGCCAGCAGCTGGACAGTCCGCTCCTACAATGAGCAGTTCTTC	CASSWTVRSYNEQFF
TRBV29-1	TRBJ2-3	.	TRBD2	TGCAGCGTTGAAGAAGGGAGGGCTAGCACAGATACGCAGTATTTT	CSVEEGRASTDTQYF
TRBV9	TRBJ2-5	.	.	TGTGCCAGCAGCCCTAGAACTAGCCCAGAGACCCAGTACTTC	CASSPRTSPETQYF
TRBV12-2	TRBJ2-2	.	.	TGTGCAAGTCGCCTACCTAGCGGGCTTTTCGCGAACACCGGGGAGCTGTTTTTT	CASRLPSGLFANTGELFF
TRBV7-2	TRBJ2-3	.	.	TGTGCCAGCAGCTTAGCCGGGGGATCCCTGAGGGCAGATACGCAGTATTTT	CASSLAGGSLRADTQYF
TRBV6-1	TRBJ1-1	.	TRBD1	TGTGCCAGCAGTGAAGCGGGGACAGGGTGGTCTTTCTTT	CASSEAGTGWSFF
TRBV7-2	TRBJ2-7	.	TRBD2	TGTGCCAGCAGCTTAGTTGCGGGGGACGAGCAGTACTTC	CASSLVAGDEQYF
TRBV5-6	TRBJ2-1	many	TRBD2	TGTGCCAGCAGCTTGGCCCCAGCGGGGGGGGGTGAGCAGTTCTTC	CASSLAPAGGGEQFF
TRBV14	TRBJ2-5	.	TRBD2	TGTGCCAGCAGCCAAGGGACCCAGCGGGGGGGTCGGGGAAGAGAGACCCAGTACTTC	CASSQGTQRGGRGRETQYF
TRBV5-1	TRBJ2-3	.	TRBD1	TGCGCCAGCAGCCGGTCCGACAGGGATCAAGATACGCAGTATTTT	CASSRSDRDQDTQYF
TRBV7-9	TRBJ1-1	.	.	TGTGCCAGCAGCTTGGAGGACACTGAAGCTTTCTTT	CASSLEDTEAFF
TRBV5-1	TRBJ2-3	.	.	TGCGCCAGCAGCTTGGAGGGGACTAGCACAGATACGCAGTATTTT	CASSLEGTSTDTQYF
TRBV7-2	TRBJ1-5	.	.	TGTGCCAGCAGCCCCGGGACATCAAACAATCAGCCCCAGCATTTT	CASSPGTSNNQPQHF
TRBV21-1	TRBJ1-2	.	.	TGTGCCAGCACTCAGGGACAGATAGATGGCTACACCTTC	CASTQGQIDGYTF
TRBV5-1	TRBJ2-2	.	.	TGCGCCAGCAGCTTTACAGGGAAGAACACCGGGGAGCTGTTTTTT	CASSFTGKNTGELFF
TRBV7-2	TRBJ1-2	.	.	TGTGCCAGCAGCTTAGCGCACCCAGGCTCAGCTAACTATGGCTACACCTTC	CASSLAHPGSANYGYTF